The subject of this entry is one TCR beta chain. Antigen specificity is unknown. The data were taken from a study of PD-1 blockade in classical Hodgkin lymphoma. Findings of the study overall: What drove the repertoire differences, possibly disease activity or prior therapy, has not been defined.

After removal of 6 bases from V and 2 bases from J, the junction contained 8 bases not matched to a gene. Germline lookup yields CDR1 MNHEY and CDR2 SMNVEV (reference sequence). The length of the CDR3 is 15 residues. Sequencing used immunoSEQ multiplex PCR; TCRdb keeps in-frame clones, though not all of them. The table records 99,000 or so clones, roughly nine tenths of them present only once. Indicated time point: cycle 4 day 1 (C4D1), after 5 to 7 weeks of nivolumab. All patients relapsed after autologous stem cell transplantation, and brentuximab vedotin exposure varied. This specimen consisted of peripheral blood mononuclear cells (PBMCs), obtained before the fourth cycle of nivolumab. The TCR was taken from a human donor with classical Hodgkin lymphoma. This rearrangement joins TRBV27 to TRBJ2-5, with 8 bases matching TRBD2. The CDR3 protein is CASRRRLAGQETQYF. DNA of the CDR3: TGTGCCAGCAGGCGCCGCTTAGCGGGACAAGAGACCCAGTACTTC.